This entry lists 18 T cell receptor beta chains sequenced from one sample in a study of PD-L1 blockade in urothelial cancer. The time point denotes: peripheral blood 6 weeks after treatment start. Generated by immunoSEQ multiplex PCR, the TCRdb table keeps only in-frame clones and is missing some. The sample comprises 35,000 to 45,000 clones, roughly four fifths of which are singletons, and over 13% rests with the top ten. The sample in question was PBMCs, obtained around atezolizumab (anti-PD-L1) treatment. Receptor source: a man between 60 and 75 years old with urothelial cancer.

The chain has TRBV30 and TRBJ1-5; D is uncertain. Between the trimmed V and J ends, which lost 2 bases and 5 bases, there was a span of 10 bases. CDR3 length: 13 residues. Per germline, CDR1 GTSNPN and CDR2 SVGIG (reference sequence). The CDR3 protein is CAWSRDGDQPQHF. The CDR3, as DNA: TGTGCCTGGAGTCGTGACGGGGATCAGCCCCAGCATTTT.

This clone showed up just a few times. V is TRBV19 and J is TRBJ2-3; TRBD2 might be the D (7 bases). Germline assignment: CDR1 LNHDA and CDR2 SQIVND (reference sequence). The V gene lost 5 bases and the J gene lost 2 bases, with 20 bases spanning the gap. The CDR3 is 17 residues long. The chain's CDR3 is CASSLSKGGGYTDTQYF. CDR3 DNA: TGTGCCAGTAGTCTCTCCAAAGGCGGGGGCTACACAGATACGCAGTATTTT.

CDR3 in amino acids: CASSLGGQRSYEQYF. The DNA for the CDR3 is TGCGCCAGCAGCTTGGGTGGACAGCGGTCCTACGAGCAGTACTTC. The chain links TRBV5-1 to TRBJ2-7, with a possible D match to TRBD1 (6 bases). The CDR3 totals 15 residues. Germline CDR1 and CDR2: SGHRS and YFSETQ. V was cut by 0 bases and J by 1 base, with 11 bases left in between.

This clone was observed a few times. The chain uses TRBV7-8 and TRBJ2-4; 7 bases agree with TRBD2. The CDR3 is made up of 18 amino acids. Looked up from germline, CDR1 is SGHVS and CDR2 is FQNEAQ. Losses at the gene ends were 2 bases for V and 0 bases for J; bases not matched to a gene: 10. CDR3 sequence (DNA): TGTGCCAGCAGCTTAACAGCTGCGGGGGAACTAGCCAAAAACATTCAGTACTTC. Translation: CASSLTAAGELAKNIQYF.

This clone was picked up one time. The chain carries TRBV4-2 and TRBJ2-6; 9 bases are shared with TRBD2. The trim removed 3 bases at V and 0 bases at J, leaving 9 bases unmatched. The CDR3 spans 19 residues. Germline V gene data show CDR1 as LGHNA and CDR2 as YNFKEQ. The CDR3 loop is CASSHRLAGPGSGANVLTF. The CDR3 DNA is TGTGCCAGCAGCCATCGTCTAGCGGGGCCGGGCTCTGGGGCCAACGTCCTGACTTTC.

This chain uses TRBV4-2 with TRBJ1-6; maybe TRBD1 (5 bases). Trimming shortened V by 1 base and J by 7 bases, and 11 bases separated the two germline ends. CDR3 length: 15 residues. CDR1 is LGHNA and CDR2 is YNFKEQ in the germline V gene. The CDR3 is CASSQGKGKNSPLHF. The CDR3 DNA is TGTGCCAGCAGCCAAGGTAAGGGGAAGAATTCACCCCTCCACTTT.

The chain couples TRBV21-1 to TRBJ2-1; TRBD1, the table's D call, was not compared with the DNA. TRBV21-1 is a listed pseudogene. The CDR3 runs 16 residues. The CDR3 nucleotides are TGTGCCAGCACCCTAACCGGGACAGGGAGTATCAATGAGCAGTTCTTC. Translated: CASTLTGTGSINEQFF.

CDR3 loop: CASSRQGREQYF. CDR3 DNA sequence: TGTGCCAGCAGCCGACAGGGGAGGGAGCAGTACTTC. The V and J genes are TRBV6-5 and TRBJ2-7; 8 bases map to TRBD1. With 6 bases clipped from V and 7 bases from J, the junction kept 5 bases outside the gene matches. The CDR3 has 12 amino acids. Looked up from germline, CDR1 is MNHEY and CDR2 is SVGAGI.

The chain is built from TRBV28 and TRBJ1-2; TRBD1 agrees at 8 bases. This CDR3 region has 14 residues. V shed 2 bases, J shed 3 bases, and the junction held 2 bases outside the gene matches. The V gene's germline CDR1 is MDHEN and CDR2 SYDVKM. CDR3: CASSLEGQDYGYTF. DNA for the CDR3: TGTGCCAGCAGTTTAGAGGGACAGGACTATGGCTACACCTTC.

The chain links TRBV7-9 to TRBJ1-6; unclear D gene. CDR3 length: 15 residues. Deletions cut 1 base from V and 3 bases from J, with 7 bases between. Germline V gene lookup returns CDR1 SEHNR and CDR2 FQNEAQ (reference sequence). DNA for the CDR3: TGTGCCAGCAGCTTAGGCCAGATCTATAATTCACCCCTCCACTTT. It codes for CASSLGQIYNSPLHF.

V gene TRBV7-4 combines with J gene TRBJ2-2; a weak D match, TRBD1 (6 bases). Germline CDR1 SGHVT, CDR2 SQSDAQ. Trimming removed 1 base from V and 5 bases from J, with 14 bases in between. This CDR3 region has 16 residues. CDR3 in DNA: TGTGCCAGCAGCTTAGGCGTCAGGGGTGGAACCGGGGAGCTGTTTTTT. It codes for CASSLGVRGGTGELFF.

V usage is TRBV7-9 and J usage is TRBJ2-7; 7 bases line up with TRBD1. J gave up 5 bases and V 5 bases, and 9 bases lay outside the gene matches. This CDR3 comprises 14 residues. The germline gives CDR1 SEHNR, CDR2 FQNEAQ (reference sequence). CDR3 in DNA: TGTGCCAGCAGCGTGTCAGGGGGAACGGACGAGCAGTACTTC. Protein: CASSVSGGTDEQYF.

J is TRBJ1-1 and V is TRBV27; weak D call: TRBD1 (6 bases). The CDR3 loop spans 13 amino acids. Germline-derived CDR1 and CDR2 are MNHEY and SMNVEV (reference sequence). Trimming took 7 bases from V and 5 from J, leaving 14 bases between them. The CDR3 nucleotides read TGTGCCAGCACCACAGACAGGAGAACTGAAGCTTTCTTT. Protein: CASTTDRRTEAFF.

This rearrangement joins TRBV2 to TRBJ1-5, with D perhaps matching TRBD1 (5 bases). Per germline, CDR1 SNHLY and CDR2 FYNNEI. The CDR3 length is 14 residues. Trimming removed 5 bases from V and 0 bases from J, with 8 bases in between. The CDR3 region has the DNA TGTGCCAGCAGTCAAGACAGTAGCAATCAGCCCCAGCATTTT. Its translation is CASSQDSSNQPQHF.

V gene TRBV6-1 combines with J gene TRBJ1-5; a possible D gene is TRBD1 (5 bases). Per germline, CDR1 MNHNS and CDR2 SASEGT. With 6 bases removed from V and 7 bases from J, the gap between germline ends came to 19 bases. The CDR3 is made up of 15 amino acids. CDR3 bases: TGTGCCAGCAGCCCAGGGTATGGGCTTGGACAGCCCCAGCATTTT. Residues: CASSPGYGLGQPQHF.

The CDR3 region is CASRNPNQALHF. The CDR3 nucleotides read TGTGCCAGCAGAAACCCTAACCAGGCCCTCCACTTT. The chain couples TRBV28 to TRBJ1-6; D is unresolved. Germline-derived CDR1 and CDR2 are MDHEN and SYDVKM. The CDR3 runs to 12 residues. Trimming shortened V by 6 bases and J by 14 bases, and 14 bases separated the two germline ends.

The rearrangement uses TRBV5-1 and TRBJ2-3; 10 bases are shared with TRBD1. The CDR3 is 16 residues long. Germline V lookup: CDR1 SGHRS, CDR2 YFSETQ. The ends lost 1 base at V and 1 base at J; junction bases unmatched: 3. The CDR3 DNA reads TGCGCCAGCAGCTTGTGGGGGACAGGGGGCACAGATACGCAGTATTTT. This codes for CASSLWGTGGTDTQYF.

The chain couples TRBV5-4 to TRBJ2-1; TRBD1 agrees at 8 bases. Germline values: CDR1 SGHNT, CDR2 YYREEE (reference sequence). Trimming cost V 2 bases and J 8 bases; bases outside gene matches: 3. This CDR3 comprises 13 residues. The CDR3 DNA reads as TGTGCCAGCAGCTTACAGACAGGGGATGAGCAGTTCTTC. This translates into CASSLQTGDEQFF.